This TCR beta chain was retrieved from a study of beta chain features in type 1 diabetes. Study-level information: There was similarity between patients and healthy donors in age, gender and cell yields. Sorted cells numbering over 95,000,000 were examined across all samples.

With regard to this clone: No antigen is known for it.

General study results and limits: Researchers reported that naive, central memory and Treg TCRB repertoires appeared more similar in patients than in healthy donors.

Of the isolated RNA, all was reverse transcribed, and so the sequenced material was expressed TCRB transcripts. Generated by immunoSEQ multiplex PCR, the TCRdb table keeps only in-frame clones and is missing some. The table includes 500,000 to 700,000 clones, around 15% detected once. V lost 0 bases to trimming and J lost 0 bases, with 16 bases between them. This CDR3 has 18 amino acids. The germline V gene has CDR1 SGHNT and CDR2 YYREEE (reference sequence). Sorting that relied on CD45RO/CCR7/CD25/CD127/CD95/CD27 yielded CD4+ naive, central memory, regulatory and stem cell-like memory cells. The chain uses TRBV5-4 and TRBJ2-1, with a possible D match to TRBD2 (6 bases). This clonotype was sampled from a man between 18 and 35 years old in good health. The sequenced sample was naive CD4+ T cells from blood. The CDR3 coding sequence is TGTGCCAGCAGCTTGGTCCCTCTAGCGCCAAGCTCCTACAATGAGCAGTTCTTC. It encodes CASSLVPLAPSSYNEQFF.